These 28 T cell receptor beta chains were all obtained from the same sample, sequenced in a study of neurological immune-mediated disorders. MiXCR, applied by TCRdb to the 5' RACE reads, yields one record per CDR3 protein. The sample includes about 30,000 distinct CDR3 sequences, 12% seen only once; the top ten take 6% to 8.5%. Sample: PBMCs. These TCRs come from a man in his 60s in good health.

This clonotype was seen at least ten times. V gene TRBV12-3 or TRBV12-4 combines with J gene TRBJ1-5; 7 bases map to TRBD1. This CDR3 is built from 14 residues. V was pared by 3 bases and J by 4 bases, with 3 bases of the junction left unmatched. CDR3 residues: CASSFNRGNQPQHF. CDR3 DNA: TGTGCCAGCAGTTTTAACAGGGGAAATCAGCCCCAGCATTTT.

Concerning this clonotype itself: With a much larger clone just one base away, this may be a read error. V is TRBV18 and J is TRBJ2-7; weak D call: TRBD1 (5 bases). This CDR3 is built from 16 residues. Germline CDR1 and CDR2: KGHSH and LQKENI. The CDR3 loop reads CVSSPLDRTRAYEQYF. CDR3 nucleotides: TGTGTCAGCTCACCGTTAGATCGGACAAGAGCCTACGAGCAGTACTTC.

This clonotype was recorded at least ten times. The gene calls are TRBV20-1 and TRBJ2-1, with a tentative D call TRBD1 (7 bases). The CDR3 runs 16 residues. V was cut by 3 bases and J by 2 bases, with 17 bases left in between. Germline V CDR1 and CDR2: DFQATT, SNEGSKA (reference sequence). CDR3 region: CSARWRDSLAYNEQFF. DNA of the CDR3: TGCAGTGCTAGGTGGCGGGACAGTTTGGCCTACAATGAGCAGTTCTTC.

This clonotype was detected ten times or more. The rearrangement joins TRBV11-2 to TRBJ2-7; TRBD1 matches at 8 bases. V gave up 6 bases and J gave up 2 bases; unmatched junction bases: 12. This CDR3 is built from 16 residues. CDR1 and CDR2 (germline): SGHAT, FQNNGV. In DNA form, the CDR3 reads TGTGCCAGCAGGGACAGGGCGAGCGGAGGGGCCTACGAGCAGTACTTC. This gives the protein CASRDRASGGAYEQYF.

The chain recombines TRBV10-3 with TRBJ1-5; a weak D match, TRBD1 (5 bases). The ends were cut back, 3 bases at V and 5 bases at J, with 14 bases in the middle. The CDR3 contains 15 residues. CDR1 and CDR2 from the germline V gene are ENHRY and SYGVKD. The CDR3 region has the DNA TGTGCCATCAGTGATTCAGGGTCGCGAGATCAGCCCCAGCATTTT. This codes for CAISDSGSRDQPQHF.

Ten or more counts support this clonotype. The chain joins TRBV12-3 or TRBV12-4 to TRBJ1-1, with 7 bases matching TRBD1. V lost 6 bases and J lost 6; bases outside the gene matches: 7. This CDR3 spans 13 amino acids. The CDR3 sequence is CASRDNRGAEAFF. The CDR3 DNA reads as TGTGCCAGCAGAGATAACAGGGGAGCTGAAGCTTTCTTT.

This clonotype occurred many times. This chain uses TRBV5-1 with TRBJ1-1, with D maybe TRBD1 (6 bases). Germline V CDR1 and CDR2: SGHRS, YFSETQ. V lost 4 bases and J lost 5, with 15 bases in between. This CDR3 has 14 amino acids. This CDR3 is CASSPDTGLTEAFF. CDR3 coding DNA: TGCGCCAGCAGCCCCGATACAGGGTTGACTGAAGCTTTCTTT.

This clonotype was seen repeatedly, ten times or more. The rearrangement uses TRBV20-1 and TRBJ2-7; 7 bases align to TRBD1. With 0 bases clipped from V and 6 bases from J, the junction kept 8 bases outside the gene matches. The CDR3 loop spans 14 amino acids. The germline V gene encodes CDR1 DFQATT and CDR2 SNEGSKA (reference sequence). As DNA, the CDR3 is TGCAGTGCTAGAGATTCAGGGGGTTTTTTCGAGCAGTACTTC. Residues: CSARDSGGFFEQYF.

This clonotype was recorded only once. J is TRBJ1-3 and V is TRBV14; maybe TRBD1 (5 bases). Deletions cut 1 base from V and 6 bases from J, with 10 bases between. The CDR3 extends over 14 amino acids. Germline V gene lookup returns CDR1 SGHDN and CDR2 FVKESK. CDR3 region: CASSQAGRKNTIYF. For the CDR3, the DNA is TGTGCCAGCAGCCAAGCGGGACGGAAAAACACCATATATTTT. Combining the CDR3 with reference TRBV14 and TRBJ1-3 gives the whole variable domain EAGVTQFPSHSVIEKGQTVTLRCDPISGHDNLYWYRRVMGKEIKFLLHFVKESKQDESGMPNNRFLAERTGGTYSTLKVQPAELEDSGVYFCASSQAGRKNTIYFGEGSWLTVV.

This clonotype came up a few times. The chain links TRBV12-5 to TRBJ2-5; D gene unclear. The CDR3 sequence is 12 residues long. The germline gives CDR1 LGHNT, CDR2 FRNRAP. Trimming took off 3 bases at V and 4 bases at J, with 6 bases between the two ends. As DNA, the CDR3 is TGTGCTAGTGGTTTTAGTCGAGAGACCCAGTACTTC. It specifies CASGFSRETQYF.

This clonotype was counted at least ten times. CDR3 sequence (DNA): TGTGCCACCAGCAGAGATGGATTAGGGTTTAGCAATCAGCCCCAGCATTTT. Translating gives CATSRDGLGFSNQPQHF. The genes are TRBV15 and TRBJ1-5; D is unclear. CDR3 length: 17 residues. Germline V lookup: CDR1 LNHNV, CDR2 YYDKDF (reference sequence). Trimming took off 0 bases at V and 0 bases at J, with 12 bases between the two ends.

The J gene is TRBJ2-1, the V gene TRBV5-4; 7 positions agree with TRBD1. Germline V lookup: CDR1 SGHNT, CDR2 YYREEE (reference sequence). Germline trimming cut 2 bases from V and 4 bases from J; bases unmatched to any gene: 3. The CDR3 length is 14 residues. CDR3 bases: TGTGCCAGCAGCTTCGGGACAGCATACAATGAGCAGTTCTTC. Translating it yields CASSFGTAYNEQFF.

This clonotype was found many times. The rearrangement joins TRBV28 to TRBJ2-2; D uncertain. CDR3 length: 14 residues. CDR1 and CDR2 (germline): MDHEN, SYDVKM. Trimming stripped 1 base from V and 3 bases from J, with 6 bases between. The CDR3 loop is CASSLLGDTGELFF. CDR3 sequence (DNA): TGTGCCAGCAGTTTATTAGGCGACACCGGGGAGCTGTTTTTT.

This clonotype showed up many times. The chain employs TRBV5-1 and TRBJ1-1; D unclear. CDR1 is SGHRS, CDR2 YFSETQ, per germline. The CDR3 covers 14 residues. V lost 0 bases and J 0 bases, leaving 6 bases between the germline ends. The CDR3: CASSLGTVNTEAFF. Here the CDR3 DNA reads TGCGCCAGCAGCTTGGGTACGGTGAACACTGAAGCTTTCTTT.

As for this clonotype: Its ends do not fully match the called genes, so a read error is possible. The chain links TRBV12-3 or TRBV12-4 to TRBJ2-7; D assignment may be TRBD1 or TRBD2 (6 bases each). The CDR3 extends over 14 amino acids. The CDR3 DNA follows: TGTGCCAGCAGCACGGTACAGGGAGGTAACGAGCAGTACTTT. It encodes CASSTVQGGNEQYF.

This clonotype has ten or more counts. This rearrangement joins TRBV28 to TRBJ2-4, with D tentatively TRBD1 (6 bases). V was trimmed by 6 bases and J by 6 bases, leaving 15 bases between them. Germline V gene lookup returns CDR1 MDHEN and CDR2 SYDVKM. This CDR3 contains 14 residues. CDR3 sequence: CASSLTGIPNIQYF. CDR3 nucleotide sequence: TGTGCCAGCAGCCTGACAGGTATCCCAAACATTCAGTACTTC.

In its sample, this clonotype ranks as medium-sized. The rearrangement uses TRBV7-2 and TRBJ1-1, with D hard to call. V was clipped by 2 bases and J by 7 bases, with 8 bases between them. The CDR3 extends over 12 amino acids. Per germline, CDR1 SGHTA and CDR2 FQGNSA. CDR3 region: CASSLHLGEAFF. The CDR3 DNA sequence: TGTGCCAGCAGCTTACATTTGGGTGAAGCTTTCTTT. The full variable domain, rest sourced from reference TRBV7-2 and TRBJ1-1, is GAGVSQSPSNKVTEKGKDVELRCDPISGHTALYWYRQSLGQGLEFLIYFQGNSAPDKSGLPSDRFSAERTGGSVSTLTIQRTQQEDSAVYLCASSLHLGEAFFGQGTRLTVV.

This clonotype was counted ten times or more. The chain uses TRBV5-1 and TRBJ2-7; 9 nucleotides match TRBD2. The CDR3 sequence is 15 residues long. The germline V gene has CDR1 SGHRS and CDR2 YFSETQ. Losses at the gene ends were 6 bases for V and 0 bases for J; bases not matched to a gene: 7. The CDR3 DNA is TGCGCCAGCAAGCCTTCTAGCGGGGCCTCCTACGAGCAGTACTTC. Protein: CASKPSSGASYEQYF.

Concerning this clonotype: The final CDR3 position lacks the conserved phenylalanine or tryptophan, pointing to a likely read error. The chain recombines TRBV11-2 with TRBJ1-2, with 9 nucleotides matching TRBD1. Trimming at V came to 6 bases and at J to 7 bases, leaving 6 bases not matched to a gene. Germline assignment: CDR1 SGHAT and CDR2 FQNNGV. The CDR3 has 13 residues. CDR3 protein: CASRQQGASGYTI. The CDR3 DNA sequence: TGTGCCAGCAGACAACAGGGGGCTTCTGGCTACACCATC.

The chain recombines TRBV29-1 with TRBJ2-1; D is possibly TRBD2 (5 bases). The germline V gene encodes CDR1 SQVTM and CDR2 ANQGSEA. V gave up 6 bases and J gave up 6 bases, with 15 bases separating them. CDR3 length: 13 amino acids. CDR3 nucleotides: TGCAGCGTCAAAGGCGGGCGGGTCAATGAGCAGTTCTTC. Its protein product is CSVKGGRVNEQFF.

By share of the sample, this clonotype is medium-sized (0.01 to 0.1%). V gene TRBV29-1 combines with J gene TRBJ2-3; D is possibly TRBD1 (5 bases). Trimming removed 0 bases from V and 0 bases from J, with 13 bases in between. CDR3 size: 16 residues. The germline V gene has CDR1 SQVTM and CDR2 ANQGSEA. The CDR3 DNA reads TGCAGCGTTGAAGAGCTATCGGCAGGGAGCACAGATACGCAGTATTTT. Protein: CSVEELSAGSTDTQYF.

The sample holds many counts of this clonotype. This rearrangement joins TRBV20-1 to TRBJ1-5; no firm D call. Deletions cut 1 base from V and 7 bases from J, with 8 bases between. CDR3 length: 12 residues. The germline gives CDR1 DFQATT, CDR2 SNEGSKA (reference sequence). The DNA of the CDR3 is TGCAGTGCTAGAGGCCTGAACCAGCCCCAGCATTTT. It specifies CSARGLNQPQHF.

This clonotype was recorded many times. The chain carries TRBV7-9 and TRBJ1-4; no definite D call. Looked up from germline, CDR1 is SEHNR and CDR2 is FQNEAQ (reference sequence). V shed 4 bases and J shed 8 bases, with 5 bases lying between them. This CDR3 region has 11 residues. In DNA, the CDR3 is TGTGCCAGCAGCTCCGCCGAAAAACTGTTTTTT. Translation: CASSSAEKLFF.

This clonotype was observed at least ten times. The rearrangement links TRBV3-1 to TRBJ1-1; D call uncertain. In germline, CDR1 is LGHDT, CDR2 YNNKEL (reference sequence). The ends were cut back, 7 bases at V and 0 bases at J, with 9 bases in the middle. The CDR3 sequence is 13 residues long. The CDR3 DNA is TGTGCCAGCACGAAGGCGTTGAACACTGAAGCTTTCTTT. This codes for CASTKALNTEAFF.

With regard to this clonotype: A read error may explain this, as a much larger clone is one base away. V usage is TRBV6-1 and J usage is TRBJ1-1, with D hard to call. The CDR3 length is 13 residues. The V gene's germline CDR1 is MNHNS and CDR2 SASEGT. V lost 10 bases and J lost 9, with 21 bases in between. CDR3 DNA: TGTGCCATCAAGTTCCCGGCGCAGACTAAAGCTTTCTTT. It specifies CAIKFPAQTKAFF.

The V call is TRBV6-6, the J call TRBJ2-7; the D gene is possibly TRBD1 (5 bases). The germline gives CDR1 MNHNY, CDR2 SVGAGI (reference sequence). Trimming stripped 6 bases from V and 0 bases from J, with 12 bases between. The CDR3 sequence is 14 residues long. The CDR3 sequence is CASSPWTLSYEQYF. In nucleotides, the CDR3 is TGTGCCAGCAGCCCTTGGACACTCTCCTACGAGCAGTACTTC.

This clonotype came up many times. This chain connects TRBV6-5 to TRBJ2-7; no reliable D call. This CDR3 is built from 13 residues. V lost 2 bases and J 3 bases, leaving 8 bases between the germline ends. The germline gives CDR1 MNHEY, CDR2 SVGAGI. This chain's CDR3 is CASSYKWGYEQYF. As DNA, the CDR3 is TGTGCCAGCAGTTACAAGTGGGGCTACGAGCAGTACTTC.

This clonotype showed up many times. The chain is built from TRBV4-3 and TRBJ2-4; weak D call: TRBD2 (5 bases). The CDR3 is made up of 15 amino acids. Germline V lookup: CDR1 LGHNA, CDR2 YSLEER. V lost 7 bases and J 3 bases, leaving 16 bases between the germline ends. The CDR3 DNA follows: TGCGCCAGCACTTATGATCGAGGGTACAAAAACATTCAGTACTTC. Its translation: CASTYDRGYKNIQYF.